Following are 18 T cell receptor beta chains from one sample sequenced in a study of blood T cell repertoires in COVID-19 (dated by TCRdb to about 2020). The method was the immunoSEQ multiplex PCR assay. TCRdb retrieved this table from immuneACCESS and kept in-frame rearrangements only. Not all clones are present; in checked studies, unresolved V genes account for under half, and no reason is known for the remainder. For this sample the table gives hundreds of thousands of clones, of which about nine tenths were detected only once. 6.3% of the sample lies in the top ten. Sample: peripheral blood. The receptors stem from a woman aged 25 to 45 with COVID-19, enrolled during active disease.

The chain is built from TRBV3-1 (or the pseudogene TRBV3-2) and TRBJ2-7; TRBD1 matches at 11 bases. CDR3 size: 16 residues. V was pared by 4 bases and J by 0 bases, with 5 bases of the junction left unmatched. From germline, CDR1 is LGHDT and CDR2 YNNKEL (reference sequence). CDR3 amino acids: CASSPGQGGNSYEQYF. As DNA, the CDR3 is TGTGCCAGCAGCCCGGGACAGGGGGGGAACTCCTACGAGCAGTACTTC.

The chain combines TRBV7-9 with TRBJ2-4; D is perhaps TRBD2 (5 bases). The germline CDR1 and CDR2 sequences are SEHNR and FQNEAQ (reference sequence). V was shortened by 5 bases and J by 0 bases, with 14 bases between the two germline ends. The length of the CDR3 is 16 residues. The DNA of the CDR3 is TGTGCCAGCAGCCCTCCGAGGGCGGAAGCCAAAAACATTCAGTACTTC. As protein: CASSPPRAEAKNIQYF.

The chain carries TRBV13 and TRBJ1-1; D is uncertain. CDR3 length: 16 amino acids. Germline V lookup: CDR1 PRHDT, CDR2 FYEKMQ (reference sequence). V lost 4 bases and J lost 2, with 17 bases in between. The CDR3 reads CASSSRVFPINTEAFF. CDR3 DNA sequence: TGTGCCAGCAGCTCCCGGGTCTTCCCGATAAACACTGAAGCTTTCTTT.

V usage is TRBV11-3 and J usage is TRBJ2-5; TRBD2 aligns across 9 bases. This CDR3 comprises 15 residues. V shed 4 bases, J shed 5 bases, and the junction held 8 bases outside the gene matches. The V gene's germline CDR1 is SGHNT and CDR2 YENEEA. CDR3 bases: TGTGCCAGCAGCTATTCAGGGACTAGCCGGGAGACCCAGTACTTC. This encodes CASSYSGTSRETQYF.

This chain links TRBV24-1 with TRBJ2-5; 9 nucleotides agree with TRBD1. Germline V gene sequence: CDR1 KGHDR, CDR2 SFDVKD. This CDR3 is built from 15 residues. V shed 4 bases and J 3 bases; nucleotides not matched to a gene: 5. Here the CDR3 DNA reads TGTGCCACCAGTGACGCGGGACAGGGCGAAGAGACCCAGTACTTC. The encoded protein is CATSDAGQGEETQYF.

The chain employs TRBV12-3 or TRBV12-4 and TRBJ2-1; tentatively, D is TRBD2 (6 bases). Trimming removed 7 bases at V and 3 bases at J, with 10 bases between. This CDR3 is 13 amino acids long. The CDR3 region is CASNLGLYNEQFF. The CDR3 DNA sequence: TGTGCCAGCAATCTGGGACTCTACAATGAGCAGTTCTTC.

The table lists this clone with a few counts. The rearrangement joins TRBV7-8 to TRBJ2-2; 12 bases fit TRBD2. The CDR3 loop spans 19 amino acids. Trimming at V came to 2 bases and at J to 6 bases, leaving 13 bases not matched to a gene. The V gene's germline CDR1 is SGHVS and CDR2 FQNEAQ. CDR3 loop: CASSLLDRPGLAGAGELFF. The CDR3 bases are TGTGCCAGCAGCTTACTGGACAGACCGGGACTAGCGGGCGCCGGGGAGCTGTTTTTT.

The chain is built from TRBV6-2 or TRBV6-3 and TRBJ2-5; 10 bases agree with TRBD2. The CDR3 contains 16 residues. CDR1 and CDR2 from the germline V gene are MNHEY and SVGEGT. V shed 6 bases and J 2 bases; nucleotides not matched to a gene: 9. CDR3 sequence: CASSIEGLAVQETQYF. The CDR3 DNA reads TGTGCCAGCAGCATTGAAGGACTAGCGGTTCAAGAGACCCAGTACTTC.

The CDR3 DNA follows: TGTGCCAGCAGTTACGGGACAGGAGGGGCTTTCGAGCAGTACTTC. It yields the protein CASSYGTGGAFEQYF. The chain employs TRBV6-2 or TRBV6-3 and TRBJ2-7; TRBD1 matches at 8 bases. Germline V gene sequence: CDR1 MNHEY, CDR2 SVGEGT. The CDR3 is 15 amino acids. J lost 6 bases, V lost 2 bases, and 9 bases had no gene match.

The chain carries TRBV28 and TRBJ1-3; D is unclear. Germline CDR1 MDHEN, CDR2 SYDVKM. The CDR3 sequence is 15 residues long. The V end lost 1 base, the J end lost 0 bases, and 7 bases lay between the germline ends. The CDR3: CASSLSMSSGNTIYF. The CDR3 DNA reads TGTGCCAGCAGTTTATCCATGAGCTCTGGAAACACCATATATTTT.

The chain is built from TRBV10-1 and TRBJ1-2, with D perhaps TRBD1 (6 bases). Germline-derived CDR1 and CDR2 are WNHNN and SYGVQD (reference sequence). Trimming pared 5 bases from V and 8 bases from J, leaving 12 bases between. The CDR3 is made up of 12 amino acids. Here the CDR3 reads CASSQQGGGYTF. CDR3 DNA sequence: TGCGCCAGCAGTCAACAGGGTGGCGGCTACACCTTC.

The V gene is TRBV6-5, the J gene TRBJ2-5, with 10 positions matching TRBD1. The CDR3 has 13 residues. Trimming took 5 bases from V and 5 from J; bases not matched to a gene: 2. Germline V gene data show CDR1 as MNHEY and CDR2 as SVGAGI. CDR3 coding DNA: TGTGCCAGCAGTCGGACAGGGGGTGAGACCCAGTACTTC. Its translation: CASSRTGGETQYF.

The chain has TRBV19 and TRBJ1-5; 10 nucleotides agree with TRBD1. Germline V gene lookup returns CDR1 LNHDA and CDR2 SQIVND (reference sequence). The CDR3 spans 17 residues. With V trimmed by 3 bases and J by 3 bases, 8 bases remained unmatched. CDR3 nucleotides: TGTGCCAGTAGTATGACGTGGACAGGGGGGATCAATCAGCCCCAGCATTTT. Protein: CASSMTWTGGINQPQHF.

The rearrangement uses TRBV6-6 and TRBJ1-4; D gene uncertain. The CDR3 is made up of 13 amino acids. Trimming took 2 bases from V and 8 from J, leaving 9 bases between them. CDR1 is MNHNY and CDR2 is SVGAGI in the germline V gene (reference sequence). DNA of the CDR3: TGTGCCAGCAGTTACAGAGAACTAGAAAAACTGTTTTTT. It yields the protein CASSYRELEKLFF.

The CDR3 DNA is TGTGCCAGCAGCCGAACACTAGAACCCTACGAGCAGTACGTC. It yields the protein CASSRTLEPYEQYV. This chain connects TRBV14 to TRBJ2-7, with D possibly matching TRBD2 (5 bases). CDR3 length: 14 amino acids. Per the germline V gene, CDR1 is SGHDN and CDR2 is FVKESK. V was shortened by 4 bases and J by 2 bases, with 12 bases between the two germline ends.

The genes are TRBV29-1 and TRBJ2-5; TRBD1 is a possible D gene (5 bases). This CDR3 region has 14 residues. The ends were cut back, 4 bases at V and 2 bases at J, with 14 bases in the middle. The V gene's germline CDR1 is SQVTM and CDR2 ANQGSEA. In DNA form, the CDR3 reads TGCAGCGTTGTTGGCACAGGAACTCAAGAGACCCAGTACTTC. It codes for CSVVGTGTQETQYF.

A single count supports this clone. The chain links TRBV7-8 to TRBJ2-7; TRBD2 matches 7 bases. The CDR3 has 13 residues. The ends lost 0 bases at V and 7 bases at J; junction bases unmatched: 3. Germline values: CDR1 SGHVS, CDR2 FQNEAQ. The CDR3 DNA follows: TGTGCCAGCAGCTTAGCGCTGCGGGGGGAGCAGTACTTC. This codes for CASSLALRGEQYF.

The chain joins TRBV7-2 to TRBJ2-1, with 12 bases fitting TRBD2. The CDR3 is made up of 16 amino acids. Germline CDR1 and CDR2: SGHTA and FQGNSA. The trim removed 5 bases at V and 5 bases at J, leaving 7 bases unmatched. The CDR3 is CASSRQRLAGDNEQFF. The CDR3 DNA reads as TGTGCCAGCAGCCGCCAACGACTAGCGGGGGACAATGAGCAGTTCTTC.